This entry lists 22 T cell receptor beta chains sequenced from one sample in a study of T-cell reconstitution after alpha-beta-depleted transplantation in children listed by TCRdb under 2016. In light of the paper, this sample's treatment or condition label describes: allogeneic hematopoietic cell transplantation with graft depleted of TCRalphabeta T cells and CD19 B cells. The library was prepared using PCR. Sequenced on an Illumina HiSeq 2500. To normalize quantification of the TCRbeta repertoire, the TCR libraries were built with molecular barcoding that relied on unique molecular identifiers. Using fastp trimming at Q25 and MiXCR clonotype assembly, TCRdb reanalyzed the public sequencing data and kept in-frame beta chains. Rows matching on CDR3 protein sequence are summarized as one entry with the most common DNA and genes. The sample table shows 750,000 to 950,000 distinct CDR3 sequences, and 16% are seen once. The top ten hold about 4.6% of the sample.

The specimen was PBMCs, mostly from graft donor cells, collected 360 days after TCRalphabeta/CD19-depleted stem cell transplant. The receptor set was obtained from a male patient younger than 18 who had a stem cell transplant for acute lymphoblastic leukemia, so the T cells may come from the graft donor.

The chain combines TRBV7-3 with TRBJ2-7; 10 nucleotides line up with TRBD2. The CDR3 totals 16 residues. Per germline, CDR1 SGHTA and CDR2 FQGTGA. The V and J ends lost 3 bases and 6 bases, in that order; junction bases with no gene match: 11. The CDR3 loop is CASSFGGTSGNGEQYF. CDR3 DNA: TGTGCCAGCAGCTTTGGCGGAACTAGCGGGAACGGCGAGCAGTACTTC.

This clonotype was counted only a few times. The gene calls are TRBV11-2 and TRBJ2-1; possible D gene TRBD2, 6 bases. This CDR3 has 13 residues. Per germline, CDR1 SGHAT and CDR2 FQNNGV. V gave up 5 bases and J gave up 4 bases, with 9 bases separating them. CDR3: CASSKAGYNEQFF. The DNA for the CDR3 is TGTGCCAGCAGCAAGGCGGGGTACAATGAGCAGTTCTTC.

V gene TRBV12-3 or TRBV12-4 combines with J gene TRBJ2-2, with D hard to call. V shed 0 bases and J shed 2 bases, with 10 bases lying between them. The CDR3 totals 16 residues. CDR3 coding DNA: TGTGCCAGCAGTTTAGCGGTATGGACCAACACCGGGGAGCTGTTTTTT. This gives the protein CASSLAVWTNTGELFF.

The chain recombines TRBV29-1 with TRBJ1-2, with 7 bases matching TRBD1. This CDR3 is 17 amino acids long. From germline, CDR1 is SQVTM and CDR2 ANQGSEA. V was clipped by 3 bases and J by 4 bases; unmatched bases: 17. CDR3 in amino acids: CSVEGKRQGLTLYGYTF. CDR3 in DNA: TGCAGCGTTGAGGGAAAGAGACAGGGACTTACTCTCTATGGCTACACCTTC.

The chain employs TRBV5-8 and TRBJ1-6, with unresolved D. This CDR3 has 12 amino acids. The V end lost 6 bases, the J end lost 14 bases, and 15 bases lay between the germline ends. Germline V gene lookup returns CDR1 SGHTS and CDR2 YDEGEE. The CDR3 coding sequence is TGTGCCAGCACCCCCGTGAAGGGCACCCTCCACTTT. Translated, it gives CASTPVKGTLHF.

CDR3 bases: TGCGCCAGCAGCTTTATCGCGGGGGGGAACTACAATGAGCAGTTCTTC. It codes for CASSFIAGGNYNEQFF. This chain links TRBV5-1 with TRBJ2-1, with 9 bases identical to TRBD2. The germline V gene has CDR1 SGHRS and CDR2 YFSETQ. This CDR3 has 16 amino acids. V trimming: 2 bases; J trimming: 3 bases; junction bases outside the gene matches: 6. The whole variable domain, remainder taken from reference TRBV5-1 and TRBJ2-1, is KAGVTQTPRYLIKTRGQQVTLSCSPISGHRSVSWYQQTPGQGLQFLFEYFSETQRNKGNFPGRFSGRQFSNSRSEMNVSTLELGDSALYLCASSFIAGGNYNEQFFGPGTRLTVL.

This clonotype came up a few times. V usage is TRBV9 and J usage is TRBJ1-1; D gene uncertain. CDR1 and CDR2 (germline): SGDLS, YYNGEE. With 0 bases removed from V and 0 bases from J, the gap between germline ends came to 9 bases. The CDR3 has 15 residues. The CDR3 reads CASSVDPDMNTEAFF. CDR3 nucleotide sequence: TGTGCCAGCAGCGTAGATCCAGACATGAACACTGAAGCTTTCTTT.

The table lists this clonotype with a few counts. This chain links TRBV25-1 with TRBJ2-2; D might be TRBD2 (5 bases). The CDR3 consists of 13 residues. With 4 bases removed from V and 7 bases from J, the gap between germline ends came to 10 bases. CDR1 is MGHDK, CDR2 SYGVNS, per germline. CDR3 nucleotides: TGTGCCAGCAGTGGTCCCGCGGGCGGGGAGCTGTTTTTT. The encoded protein is CASSGPAGGELFF. Full variable domain (outside the CDR3, taken from reference TRBV25-1 and TRBJ2-2): EADIYQTPRYLVIGTGKKITLECSQTMGHDKMYWYQQDPGMELHLIHYSYGVNSTEKGDLSSESTVSRIRTEHFPLTLESARPSHTSQYLCASSGPAGGELFFGEGSRLTVL.

This rearrangement joins TRBV7-9 to TRBJ2-1; the D gene is possibly TRBD2 (5 bases). Trimming took off 0 bases at V and 2 bases at J, with 14 bases between the two ends. Germline values: CDR1 SEHNR, CDR2 FQNEAQ (reference sequence). The CDR3 has 17 residues. The CDR3 spells CASSLAPIQRPYNEQFF. The CDR3 region has the DNA TGTGCCAGCAGCTTAGCTCCCATCCAGCGGCCCTACAATGAGCAGTTCTTC.

This clonotype was seen repeatedly, ten times or more. The genes are TRBV6-1 and TRBJ1-2; 7 bases are shared with TRBD1. The CDR3 loop spans 12 amino acids. Germline assignment: CDR1 MNHNS and CDR2 SASEGT. The V gene end was trimmed by 8 bases and the J gene end by 5 bases; junction bases not matched to a gene: 5. The CDR3 coding sequence is TGTGCCAGCGCCGGGACAGCATATGGCTACACCTTC. Translation: CASAGTAYGYTF.

This sequence joins TRBV4-1 and TRBJ2-4; D ambiguous. V shed 1 base and J shed 0 bases, with 13 bases lying between them. The CDR3 consists of 17 residues. From germline, CDR1 is MGHRA and CDR2 YSYEKL. The CDR3, as DNA: TGCGCCAGCAGCCAAGTCACTGAGCTACTAGCCAAAAACATTCAGTACTTC. Residues: CASSQVTELLAKNIQYF.

This clonotype showed up just a few times. The chain has TRBV5-1 and TRBJ2-1; tentative D call: TRBD2 (7 bases). Per germline, CDR1 SGHRS and CDR2 YFSETQ. V lost 2 bases, J lost 8 bases, and 14 bases lay in between. The CDR3 has 14 amino acids. The DNA of the CDR3 is TGCGCCAGCAGCTTAGTCGGGGGGCCCGATGAGCAGTTCTTC. It codes for CASSLVGGPDEQFF.

This clonotype was counted at least ten times. The chain employs TRBV11-2 and TRBJ2-3; D unresolved. Trimming took off 2 bases at V and 2 bases at J, with 5 bases between the two ends. The germline gives CDR1 SGHAT, CDR2 FQNNGV. The CDR3 loop spans 13 amino acids. CDR3 sequence (DNA): TGTGCCAGCAGCTTATCCTACACAGATACGCAGTATTTT. This codes for CASSLSYTDTQYF. The full variable domain, rest sourced from reference TRBV11-2 and TRBJ2-3, is EAGVAQSPRYKIIEKRQSVAFWCNPISGHATLYWYQQILGQGPKLLIQFQNNGVVDDSQLPKDRFSAERLKGVDSTLKIQPAKLEDSAVYLCASSLSYTDTQYFGPGTRLTVL.

This clonotype was found a few times. The chain employs TRBV12-3 or TRBV12-4 and TRBJ1-2; D not resolved. The CDR3 consists of 16 residues. Between the trimmed V and J ends, which lost 6 bases and 0 bases, there was a span of 17 bases. CDR3 amino acids: CASSTTYPRPNYGYTF. The CDR3 DNA reads as TGTGCCAGCAGCACCACATATCCACGCCCTAACTATGGCTACACCTTC.

This clonotype was observed a handful of times. The gene calls are TRBV27 and TRBJ1-1; D is unresolved. Trimming stripped 4 bases from V and 4 bases from J, with 13 bases between. The CDR3 is 14 residues long. CDR1 and CDR2 from the germline V gene are MNHEY and SMNVEV (reference sequence). The DNA of the CDR3 is TGTGCCAGCAGTTCGAGGGCGGGAGCCACTGAAGCTTTCTTT. It codes for CASSSRAGATEAFF.

This clonotype was detected a few times. This chain links TRBV12-3 or TRBV12-4 with TRBJ2-3; TRBD2 matches at 8 bases. The trim removed 5 bases at V and 3 bases at J, leaving 10 bases unmatched. The CDR3 is 16 amino acids. CDR3 in amino acids: CASSRGTRSLTDTQYF. CDR3 coding DNA: TGTGCCAGCAGTCGTGGGACTAGATCGCTAACAGATACGCAGTATTTT.

V gene TRBV7-7 combines with J gene TRBJ2-3; D not certain. This CDR3 is 13 amino acids long. CDR1 and CDR2 (germline): SSHAT, FNYEAQ (reference sequence). Trimming shortened V by 0 bases and J by 14 bases, and 15 bases separated the two germline ends. CDR3 region: CASSLALGPPWYF. CDR3 bases: TGTGCCAGCAGCTTAGCGCTAGGACCCCCGTGGTATTTT.

The chain joins TRBV12-3 or TRBV12-4 to TRBJ2-7, with 15 bases lining up with TRBD2. Trimming at V came to 4 bases and at J to 6 bases, leaving 10 bases not matched to a gene. The CDR3 spans 17 residues. The chain's CDR3 is CASSSPGLAGGKSEQYF. The DNA of the CDR3 is TGTGCCAGCAGTTCCCCCGGACTAGCGGGAGGGAAAAGCGAGCAGTACTTC.

This clonotype was recorded at least ten times. V usage is TRBV7-6 and J usage is TRBJ2-2; 13 bases are a match to TRBD2. This CDR3 region has 16 residues. Germline CDR1 is SGHVS and CDR2 is FNYEAQ. Losses at the gene ends were 5 bases for V and 7 bases for J; bases not matched to a gene: 7. CDR3 nucleotide sequence: TGTGCCAGCAGCCCTGGGGGACTAGCGGGAATCGGGGAGCTGTTTTTT. It specifies CASSPGGLAGIGELFF.

This clonotype turned up a few times. The V and J genes are TRBV7-7 and TRBJ2-7; 9 bases are a match to TRBD1. There are 14 residues in the CDR3. Germline CDR1 reads SSHAT; CDR2 reads FNYEAQ (reference sequence). V lost 5 bases and J lost 5; bases outside the gene matches: 7. CDR3 amino acids: CASSVTGTGNEQYF. CDR3 DNA: TGTGCCAGCAGCGTAACCGGGACAGGGAACGAGCAGTACTTC.

This clonotype was seen a handful of times. The V gene is TRBV9, the J gene TRBJ2-7; TRBD2 matches at 7 bases. Germline loops: CDR1 SGDLS, CDR2 YYNGEE. This CDR3 has 15 residues. With 0 bases clipped from V and 2 bases from J, the junction kept 5 bases outside the gene matches. CDR3 amino acids: CASSVGPGGTYEQYF. For the CDR3, the DNA is TGTGCCAGCAGCGTAGGCCCGGGAGGAACCTACGAGCAGTACTTC. Using reference TRBV9 and TRBJ2-7 for the parts outside the CDR3, the full variable domain is DSGVTQTPKHLITATGQRVTLRCSPRSGDLSVYWYQQSLDQGLQFLIQYYNGEERAKGNILERFSAQQFPDLHSELNLSSLELGDSALYFCASSVGPGGTYEQYFGPGTRLTVT.

This chain links TRBV30 with TRBJ2-5, with D possibly matching TRBD2 (5 bases). From germline, CDR1 is GTSNPN and CDR2 SVGIG (reference sequence). The CDR3 has 12 residues. V was clipped by 4 bases and J by 4 bases, with 10 bases between them. Written as DNA, the CDR3 is TGTGCCTGGACCCAACGGGGAGAGACCCAGTACTTC. As protein: CAWTQRGETQYF. The whole variable domain, remainder taken from reference TRBV30 and TRBJ2-5, is SQTIHQWPATLVQPVGSPLSLECTVEGTSNPNLYWYRQAAGRGLQLLFYSVGIGQISSEVPQNLSASRPQDRQFILSSKKLLLSDSGFYLCAWTQRGETQYFGPGTRLLVL.